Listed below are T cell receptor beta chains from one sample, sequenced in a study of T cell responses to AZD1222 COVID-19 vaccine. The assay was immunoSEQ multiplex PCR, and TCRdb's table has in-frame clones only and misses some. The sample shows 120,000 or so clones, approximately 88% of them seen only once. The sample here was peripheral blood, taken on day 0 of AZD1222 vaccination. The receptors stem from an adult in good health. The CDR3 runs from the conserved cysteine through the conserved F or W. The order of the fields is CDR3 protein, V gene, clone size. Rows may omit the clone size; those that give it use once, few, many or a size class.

cdr3_aa: CASSLTGSTEAFF; v_call: TRBV6-5; clone_size: NA
cdr3_aa: CASSSQAQPDNEQFF; v_call: TRBV9; clone_size: NA
cdr3_aa: CATSAASGTWSEQFF; v_call: TRBV24-1; clone_size: NA
cdr3_aa: CASNPFNTEAFF; v_call: TRBV7-8; clone_size: once
cdr3_aa: CASENSGVRTEAFF; v_call: TRBV12-5; clone_size: NA
cdr3_aa: CASSLAGTSGPHEQYF; v_call: TRBV7-9; clone_size: NA
cdr3_aa: CASSLQGFTGELFF; v_call: TRBV6-2/TRBV6-3; clone_size: NA
cdr3_aa: CASSDPQLRKQFF; v_call: TRBV7-2; clone_size: once
cdr3_aa: CASSFLPSGSYNEQFF; v_call: TRBV6-2/TRBV6-3; clone_size: NA
cdr3_aa: CASSVGTDPYNEQFF; v_call: TRBV7-7; clone_size: NA
cdr3_aa: CASSLRGTLEAFF; v_call: TRBV12-3/TRBV12-4; clone_size: NA
cdr3_aa: CASSLLVGGPEKLFF; v_call: TRBV27; clone_size: few
cdr3_aa: CASSLSGATNEKLFF; v_call: TRBV5-1; clone_size: NA
cdr3_aa: CASSLKREQYF; v_call: TRBV12-3/TRBV12-4; clone_size: NA
cdr3_aa: CASSPGGGENTIYF; v_call: TRBV4-3; clone_size: NA
cdr3_aa: CASSLVGREGSPLHF; v_call: TRBV7-2; clone_size: once
cdr3_aa: CAVRRTGGVDYGYTF; v_call: TRBV6-5; clone_size: NA
cdr3_aa: CASSLGVDQPQHF; v_call: TRBV12-3/TRBV12-4; clone_size: NA
cdr3_aa: CASSGAALPYEQYF; v_call: TRBV7-9; clone_size: few
cdr3_aa: CASSLGQGAYNEQFF; v_call: TRBV5-1; clone_size: NA
cdr3_aa: CASTQGSYSGNTIYF; v_call: TRBV6-5; clone_size: NA
cdr3_aa: CASSLSGGGSNQPQHF; v_call: TRBV5-5; clone_size: NA
cdr3_aa: CATSDLRTGTKEQYF; v_call: TRBV24-1; clone_size: NA
cdr3_aa: CAWSGTPYEQYF; v_call: TRBV30; clone_size: NA
cdr3_aa: CASSLGQAIEPQHF; v_call: TRBV6-5; clone_size: NA
cdr3_aa: CASSQGRGGWVAQYF; v_call: TRBV3-1/TRBV3-2; clone_size: NA
cdr3_aa: CASSPGDSYNEQFF; v_call: TRBV18; clone_size: NA
cdr3_aa: CASSQDFGTSYEQYF; v_call: TRBV3-1/TRBV3-2; clone_size: NA
cdr3_aa: CASSLAPLPEQFF; v_call: TRBV12-3/TRBV12-4; clone_size: NA
cdr3_aa: CAWSEGHFYEQYF; v_call: TRBV30; clone_size: NA
cdr3_aa: CASTSPDQAVETQYF; v_call: TRBV7-9; clone_size: NA
cdr3_aa: CASSTGTGFTGELFF; v_call: TRBV6-4; clone_size: NA
cdr3_aa: CASSLDTTGGMYGYTF; v_call: TRBV5-1; clone_size: NA
cdr3_aa: CASSLARVGYTF; v_call: TRBV12-3/TRBV12-4; clone_size: NA
cdr3_aa: CATRGQGVSYEQYF; v_call: TRBV27; clone_size: NA
cdr3_aa: CASSQTDSREAFF; v_call: TRBV6-1; clone_size: NA
cdr3_aa: CASSPPGQVGYEQYF; v_call: TRBV18; clone_size: NA
cdr3_aa: CASSQDGQGYSGNTIYF; v_call: TRBV4-1; clone_size: NA
cdr3_aa: CASSIQGDNEQFF; v_call: TRBV19; clone_size: NA
cdr3_aa: CASSQSQGGAGGGTGELFF; v_call: TRBV4-3; clone_size: NA